This T cell receptor beta chain was recovered during a study of human T cells and chemical hapten exposure. This clonotype was seen ten or more times. In TCRdb, the RACE reads were re-called with MiXCR into one record per CDR3 protein. Found here are roughly 380,000 distinct CDR3 sequences, approximately 5.1% of them singletons; the top ten hold 2.5% to 3%. Germline V gene data show CDR1 as MNHEY and CDR2 as SVGAGI. J was trimmed by 3 bases and V by 4 bases; bases with no gene match: 7. The CDR3 sequence is 16 residues long. Time point defined: pre-sensitization, week 0. As to treatment: therapeutic diphenylcyclopropenone sensitization with weekly scalp DPC.

The chain carries TRBV6-5 and TRBJ2-3, with 10 positions matching TRBD1. The receptor was derived from a woman aged 45-60 years with alopecia areata. Some clones in this sample may be carry-over from other donors' samples. This specimen consisted of whole blood, obtained in connection with sensitization to the hapten diphenylcyclopropenone (DPC). This chain's CDR3 is CASSLLTGGRTDTQYF. CDR3 DNA sequence: TGTGCCAGCAGTTTATTGACAGGGGGCCGGACAGATACGCAGTATTTT.